Listed here is a single T cell receptor (beta chain). The sample is drawn from a study of blood T cell repertoires in COVID-19. About the research overall: COVID-19 samples, acute and convalescent, were from the United States, Italy and Spain. The cDNA or gDNA used as material had been derived from T cells, B-cell-depleted T cells, or PBMCs.

The CDR3 runs 14 residues. Looked up from germline, CDR1 is MNHEY and CDR2 is SMNVEV (reference sequence). V lost 5 bases, J lost 10 bases, and 20 bases lay in between. Under the authors' procedure: Quantification of nucleated cells was approximated via reference gene primer amplification. Measured with immunoSEQ multiplex PCR; TCRdb has only the in-frame clones, and not every one. V, J and clone size were drawn from that table, and D and trimming were deduced from the DNA. The sample has 100,000 to 150,000 clones; less than 75% are singletons. This chain joins TRBV27 and TRBJ1-1; D is unresolved. Material for sequencing was peripheral blood. The receptor comes from a human donor with acute or convalescent COVID-19. The donor label of this sample is uncertain. CDR3 bases: TGTGCCAGCAGTCCTTCTACGGCGACACGCCGAGCTTTCTTT. This codes for CASSPSTATRRAFF.